This record covers a single T cell receptor (beta chain). The CDR3 loop spans 15 amino acids. The germline V gene has CDR1 LNHDA and CDR2 SQIVND (reference sequence). V was pared by 3 bases and J by 2 bases, with 13 bases between. Data came from immunoSEQ multiplex PCR; TCRdb stores just in-frame clones and leaves some out. This table holds 700,000 to 750,000 clones, over 75% found once. This entry belongs to a study of shared T cell receptors in the human thymus. These same records also appear under a second study, on human thymus T cells. From that report: Each of the donors was a healthy Finnish infant who was undergoing open corrective cardiac surgery for congenital heart defects. Corrective cardiac surgery supplied the resected thymus tissue. Gene usage (both V and J) appeared biased in thymic and blood repertoires. Related work found strong thymic repertoire overlap between unrelated individuals.

Input material: thymocytes. This sequence originates from a girl under three years old with a congenital heart defect. The chain is built from TRBV19 and TRBJ1-1; a weak D match, TRBD1 (6 bases). CDR3 protein: CASSIGVRGNTEAFF. In DNA form, the CDR3 reads TGTGCCAGTAGTATTGGTGTCAGGGGAAACACTGAAGCTTTCTTT.